The TCR beta chain under discussion was sequenced for a study of molecular identifiers for immune sequencing clone quantification (dated by TCRdb to the late 2010s). Notes on the research overall: For a replicate experiment, RNA from roughly 20,000 or 100,000 naive CD8 T cells was divided into five aliquots, and four of the five aliquots were sequenced. The study was a methods study using CD8 T cells to benchmark molecular-identifier clustering-based TCR repertoire sequencing (MIDCIRS) and TCR RNA copy counting. On the study overall, not on this receptor specifically: Spiked-in Jurkat TCR RNA equal to a single cell's worth was reported to be detectable even within 1,100,000 naive CD8 T cells. The sizes of highly expanded clones could end up underestimated when identical TCR molecules share a barcode. In CMV-specific effector cells, over 99% of molecules were held by clones above 20 RNA copies, whereas under 1% of molecules were held by such clones in naive cells. Modeling estimated about 3 recovered TCR RNA copies per cell, compared with about ten by digital PCR, which implies 30% to 35% capture efficiency. When barcode sub-clustering was left out, chimeric consensus sequences inflated TCR diversity, with chimeras reaching as high as 47%. Naive libraries contained spiked-in Jurkat TCR RNA (10 copies' worth), which is not part of the donor repertoire.

This clonotype was counted between two and nine times. The specificity of this receptor is unknown. No clone much larger than this one lies a single base away; base qualities are absent. Library preparation was by PCR. Sequencing took place on a NextSeq 500. Bulk TCR libraries were prepared as previously described, using TCR primers listed in Table S5. Total RNA was purified with the Qiagen AllPrep DNA/RNA kit. Reads from multiple sequencing runs of the same library were pooled before analysis. In the authors' own workflow: Reads were retained only if the reads had an exact TCR constant sequence, and the retained reads were trimmed to 150 nt and grouped according to their 12-nt molecular barcodes. Reads in each barcode group were sub-clustered using a 15% Levenshtein threshold, and a quality-weighted consensus sequence was built for each RNA molecule. Non-functional sequences were removed, as were lower-count sequences one edit away from another. Barcode sub-clusters with fewer than 20% of the maximum read count were removed, based on fitting two negative binomial distributions. TCRdb passed the public sequencing reads through fastp at Q25 and MiXCR, retaining productive beta sequences. Rows with a matching CDR3 protein are joined into one entry that keeps the most common DNA and genes. It is TCRdb's table, rather than the study itself, that gives the V and J calls and clone size. The sample yields 490,000 or so distinct CDR3 sequences; about 25% were counted once. The ten largest clones add up to about 0.75% of the sample.

Naive CD8 T cell libraries were made from around 20,000 to 1,000,000 sorted cells using 10%, 30% or 50% of purified RNA. Naive CD8 T cells, defined as CD8+CD4-CCR7+CD45RA+, were FACS-sorted into RLT Plus buffer on a BD FACSAria II. To test detection sensitivity, Jurkat RNA equal to around nine TCR copies was added to samples of about 19,000-1,100,000 naive CD8 T cells. CD8 T cells were enriched using RosetteSep CD8+ T Cell Enrichment Cocktail and Ficoll-Paque, and the enriched cells then underwent ACK red cell lysis. CDR1 SEHNR and CDR2 FQNEAQ are derived from the germline V gene (reference sequence). Including the terminal cysteine and phenylalanine, the CDR3 comprises 16 residues. The entry retains the CDR3 DNA only, 48 bases that are in frame from base 1. V is shortened by 5 bases, J by 8 bases, and the region joining them spans 22 bases.

The chain employs TRBV7-9 and TRBJ2-1, and the D gene may be TRBD2, 6 bases matching. The sequencing sample was made of naive CD8+ T cells from blood, with Jurkat cell RNA spiked in. What the cell subset or site label conveys for this sample: FACS-sorted CD8+CD4-CCR7+CD45RA+ naive T cells. This TCR was sampled from a human donor in good health. Some libraries in this study had Jurkat cell RNA spiked in. Here the CDR3 is given as CASSPPAGTRSDEQFF. The DNA reads as follows: TGTGCCAGCAGCCCCCCGGCCGGGACTCGATCGGATGAGCAGTTCTTC.